These 16 T cell receptor beta chains were all obtained from the same sample, sequenced in a study of siplizumab effects on memory and regulatory T cells. Profiled with immunoSEQ multiplex PCR; TCRdb holds only in-frame clones, not every one. The sample records under 3,000 clones, approximately 58% being singletons. Input material: TEMRA CD8+ T cells sorted from blood. Subset here: unstimulated CD8+ CD45RA+ effector memory T cells. Receptors were obtained from a human donor in good health.

The chain combines TRBV18 with TRBJ2-5; 12 bases align to TRBD2. The CDR3 sequence is 16 residues long. J was trimmed by 6 bases and V by 4 bases; bases with no gene match: 9. The germline gives CDR1 KGHSH, CDR2 LQKENI. The DNA of the CDR3 is TGTGCCAGCTCACACCCGACTAGCGGGAGTTCGAAGACCCAGTACTTC. Amino acids: CASSHPTSGSSKTQYF.

V gene TRBV27 combines with J gene TRBJ1-1; D uncertain. The CDR3 is 11 residues long. Germline lookup yields CDR1 MNHEY and CDR2 SMNVEV (reference sequence). V lost 5 bases and J lost 11, with 12 bases in between. CDR3 in amino acids: CASSTWYTAFF. In DNA form, the CDR3 reads TGTGCCAGCAGTACCTGGTATACGGCTTTCTTT.

The chain recombines TRBV19 with TRBJ1-2, with TRBD1 as a possible D gene (6 bases). Germline CDR1 is LNHDA and CDR2 is SQIVND (reference sequence). V dropped 9 bases and J dropped 4 bases, with 15 bases sitting between them. There are 13 residues in the CDR3. CDR3 bases: TGTGCCAGCAGCTTAACAGGGCCCTATGGCTACACCTTC. This translates into CASSLTGPYGYTF.

The gene calls are TRBV5-4 and TRBJ1-3; D gene uncertain. V shed 1 base and J shed 6 bases, with 2 bases lying between them. The CDR3 runs to 11 residues. Germline CDR1 and CDR2: SGHNT and YYREEE (reference sequence). CDR3 bases: TGTGCCAGCAGCTTGTTAAACACCATATATTTT. Its translation is CASSLLNTIYF.

This clone counts as large. The rearrangement joins TRBV6-5 to TRBJ1-5; D ambiguous. Germline V gene lookup returns CDR1 MNHEY and CDR2 SVGAGI. This CDR3 spans 14 amino acids. V was shortened by 6 bases and J by 11 bases, with 20 bases between the two germline ends. The CDR3 DNA sequence: TGTGCCAGCAGCACCGACCTGACATCGGCGGCCCAGCATTTT. Translation: CASSTDLTSAAQHF.

The J gene is TRBJ2-3, the V gene TRBV9; maybe TRBD2 (6 bases). This CDR3 comprises 15 residues. Germline V lookup: CDR1 SGDLS, CDR2 YYNGEE. Trimming left V 4 bases short and J 1 base short, with 13 bases between. The CDR3 region is CASSKLSGGTDTQYF. CDR3 nucleotide sequence: TGTGCCAGCAGCAAGCTTTCGGGGGGCACAGATACGCAGTATTTT.

The count of this clone is one. V is TRBV7-9 and J is TRBJ1-2; D uncertain. This CDR3 is 13 amino acids long. Germline CDR1 and CDR2: SEHNR and FQNEAQ (reference sequence). Trimming shortened V by 8 bases and J by 0 bases, and 10 bases separated the two germline ends. The CDR3 DNA is TGTGCCAGCTCAACGGTTCCTAACTATGGCTACACCTTC. It yields the protein CASSTVPNYGYTF.

The chain joins TRBV6-1 to TRBJ2-7; D may be TRBD1 (6 bases). CDR1 is MNHNS and CDR2 is SASEGT in the germline V gene. The germline V and J ends were trimmed by 2 bases and 4 bases, with 15 bases remaining between them. This CDR3 spans 15 amino acids. The CDR3, as DNA: TGTGCCAGCAGTGAAAAGGGCAGGGGTGGATACGAGCAGTACTTC. Translating gives CASSEKGRGGYEQYF.

The rearrangement joins TRBV5-4 to TRBJ2-1, with TRBD1 matching 7 bases. Germline V gene sequence: CDR1 SGHNT, CDR2 YYREEE (reference sequence). The CDR3 has 14 amino acids. After removal of 1 base from V and 12 bases from J, the junction contained 10 bases not matched to a gene. DNA for the CDR3: TGTGCCAGCAGCTTGTCTGACAGGGTGGGTGTGCAGTTCTTC. Encoded protein: CASSLSDRVGVQFF.

The chain carries TRBV5-8 and TRBJ2-6; no definite D call. Deletions cut 0 bases from V and 0 bases from J, with 13 bases between. CDR3 size: 18 residues. CDR1 is SGHTS, CDR2 YDEGEE, per germline. As DNA, the CDR3 is TGTGCCAGCAGCTTGGATGCAGTCCTACCCTCTGGGGCCAACGTCCTGACTTTC. This gives the protein CASSLDAVLPSGANVLTF.

This chain connects TRBV19 to TRBJ1-1; 9 bases map to TRBD1. The length of the CDR3 is 13 residues. Germline CDR1 is LNHDA and CDR2 is SQIVND (reference sequence). Trimming took 7 bases from V and 5 from J; bases not matched to a gene: 5. The CDR3 sequence is CASIGTGTTEAFF. The CDR3, as DNA: TGTGCCAGTATAGGGACAGGGACGACTGAAGCTTTCTTT.

This clone was counted between two and nine times. CDR3 in amino acids: CASNYSPDREQQYF. The CDR3 nucleotides read TGTGCCAGCAACTATTCCCCAGACAGGGAGCAGCAGTACTTC. J is TRBJ2-7 and V is TRBV27; 7 bases map to TRBD1. V was pared by 7 bases and J by 8 bases, with 14 bases of the junction left unmatched. CDR1 is MNHEY, CDR2 SMNVEV, per germline (reference sequence). The CDR3 runs to 14 residues.

V gene TRBV29-1 combines with J gene TRBJ2-1; 12 bases fit TRBD2. From germline, CDR1 is SQVTM and CDR2 ANQGSEA. This CDR3 has 15 residues. V was pared by 7 bases and J by 7 bases, with 11 bases of the junction left unmatched. This CDR3 reads CSARLAGEGLNEQFF. CDR3 sequence (DNA): TGCAGCGCCCGACTAGCGGGAGAAGGTCTAAATGAGCAGTTCTTC.

The chain combines TRBV19 with TRBJ1-6; D is ambiguous. From germline, CDR1 is LNHDA and CDR2 SQIVND (reference sequence). The CDR3 loop spans 13 amino acids. V shed 3 bases and J shed 9 bases, with 9 bases lying between them. The CDR3 sequence: CASSIYTGSPLHF. The CDR3 bases are TGTGCCAGTAGTATTTACACGGGTTCACCCCTCCACTTT.

A few counts support this clone. The chain links TRBV15 to TRBJ2-2; maybe TRBD2 (5 bases). In germline, CDR1 is LNHNV, CDR2 YYDKDF (reference sequence). This CDR3 is 16 amino acids long. Trimming took off 1 base at V and 4 bases at J, with 13 bases between the two ends. The CDR3 region is CATSRGVDWGTGELFF. For the CDR3, the DNA is TGTGCCACCAGCAGAGGAGTGGACTGGGGCACCGGGGAGCTGTTTTTT.

This clone showed up just a few times. J is TRBJ2-7 and V is TRBV5-8; no clear D gene. Germline V gene sequence: CDR1 SGHTS, CDR2 YDEGEE. The CDR3 sequence is 15 residues long. V lost 5 bases to trimming and J lost 2 bases, with 17 bases between them. CDR3 region: CASRQLRTLPYEQYF. The CDR3 DNA reads TGTGCCAGCAGGCAACTACGGACGTTACCCTACGAGCAGTACTTC.